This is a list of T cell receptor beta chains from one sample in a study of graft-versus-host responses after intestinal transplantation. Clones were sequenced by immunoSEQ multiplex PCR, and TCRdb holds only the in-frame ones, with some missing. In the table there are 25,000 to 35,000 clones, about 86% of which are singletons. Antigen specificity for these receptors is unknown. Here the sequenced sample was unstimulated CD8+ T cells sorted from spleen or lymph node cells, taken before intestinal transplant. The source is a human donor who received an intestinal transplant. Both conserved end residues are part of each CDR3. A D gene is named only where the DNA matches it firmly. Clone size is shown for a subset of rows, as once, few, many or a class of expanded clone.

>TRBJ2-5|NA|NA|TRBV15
TGTGCCACCAGCAGAGCCAGCAGGGTCCAAGAGACCCAGTACTTC
CATSRASRVQETQYF
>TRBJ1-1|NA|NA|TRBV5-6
TGTGCCAGCAGCTTCAGGGGAATGAACACTGAAGCTTTCTTT
CASSFRGMNTEAFF
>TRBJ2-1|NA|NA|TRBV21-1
TGTGCCAGCAGCAAAATATACATGGGCGAGCGGGAGGACGACAATGAGCAGTTCTTC
CASSKIYMGEREDDNEQFF
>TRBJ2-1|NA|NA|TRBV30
TGTGCCTGGAGTTCCCTCCTCTTAGAGCAGTTCTTC
CAWSSLLLEQFF
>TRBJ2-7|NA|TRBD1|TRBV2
TGTGCCAGCAGTCCCGGACAGGGGGTAGCTGTCTCCTACGAGCAGTACTTC
CASSPGQGVAVSYEQYF
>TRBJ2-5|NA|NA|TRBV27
TGTGCCAGCAGTCCCCCCCCCTACGGGAGCAGGGAGACCCAGTACTTC
CASSPPPYGSRETQYF
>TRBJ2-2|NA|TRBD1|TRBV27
TGTGCCAGCAGCCGGGACAGGGGGCGACGAGACACCGGGGAGCTGTTTTTT
CASSRDRGRRDTGELFF
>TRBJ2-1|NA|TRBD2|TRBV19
TGTGCCAGTAAGGCGGGAGTGTCCTACAATGAGCAGTTCTTC
CASKAGVSYNEQFF
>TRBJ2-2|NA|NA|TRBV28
TGTGCCAGCAGTTTATACAGGTCTAGGACCGGGGAGCTGTTTTTT
CASSLYRSRTGELFF
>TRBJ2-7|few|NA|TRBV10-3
TGTGCCATCAGTGATCCCAAGCGCTCCTACGAGCAGTACTTC
CAISDPKRSYEQYF
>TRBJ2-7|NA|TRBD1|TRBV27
TGTGCCAGCAGTCGGGTCGTCATTCAGGGGGCGGTCTACGAGCAGTACTTC
CASSRVVIQGAVYEQYF
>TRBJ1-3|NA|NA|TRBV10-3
TGTGCCATCAAGAGTGAGGGGGTGAAACTTGGAAACACCATATATTTT
CAIKSEGVKLGNTIYF
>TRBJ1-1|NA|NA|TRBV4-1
TGCGCCAGCAGCCAAGATTGGGGGGGGTACACTGAAGCTTTCTTT
CASSQDWGGYTEAFF
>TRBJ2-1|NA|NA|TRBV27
TGTGCCAGCAGTTTTCCAGGGGTACCCTACAATGAGCAGTTCTTC
CASSFPGVPYNEQFF
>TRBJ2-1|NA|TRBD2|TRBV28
TGTGCCAGCAGTTTACTAGCGGGAGGGCCGGGAGATGAGCAGTTCTTC
CASSLLAGGPGDEQFF
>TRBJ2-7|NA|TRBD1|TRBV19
TGTGCCAGTAGTACCAGACAGGGGACCTACGAGCAGTACTTC
CASSTRQGTYEQYF
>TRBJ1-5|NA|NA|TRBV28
TGTGCCAGCAGTTTATTCCTCGGATTGGTGGTAATAGGCGACGGAGTGAATCAGCCCCAGCATTTT
CASSLFLGLVVIGDGVNQPQHF
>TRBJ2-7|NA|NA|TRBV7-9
TGTGCCAGCAGCCCTCTTCGGTACGAGCAGTACTTC
CASSPLRYEQYF
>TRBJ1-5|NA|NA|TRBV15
TGTGCCAGCCGCGGGGCTGGCAATCAGCCCCAGCATTTT
CASRGAGNQPQHF
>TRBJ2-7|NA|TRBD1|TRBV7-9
TGTGCCAGCAGCTTTGTCGGACAGGGGGGCTACGAGCAGTACTTC
CASSFVGQGGYEQYF
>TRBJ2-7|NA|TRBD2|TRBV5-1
TGCGCCAGCAGCCCGGTAGGGCGGGAGAGCCCCTACGAGCAGTACTTC
CASSPVGRESPYEQYF
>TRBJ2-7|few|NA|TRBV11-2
TGTGCCAGCAGCGCCGGGACTCTCGGACGGTACGAGCAGTACTTC
CASSAGTLGRYEQYF
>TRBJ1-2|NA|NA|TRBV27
TGTGCCAGCAGTTTGTGGCCTAACTATGGCTACACCTTC
CASSLWPNYGYTF
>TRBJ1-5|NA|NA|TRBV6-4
TGTGCCAGCAGTGAAGACAGTAGCAATCAGCCCCAGCATTTT
CASSEDSSNQPQHF
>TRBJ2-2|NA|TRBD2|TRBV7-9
TGTGCCAGCAGCTTAGCCAATAGCGGGGAAACCGGGGAGCTGTTTTTT
CASSLANSGETGELFF
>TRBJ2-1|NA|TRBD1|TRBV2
TGTGCCAGCAGTGAAGTGGGACAGAGCTCCTACAATGAGCAGTTCTTC
CASSEVGQSSYNEQFF
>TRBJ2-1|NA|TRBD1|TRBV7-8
TGTGCCAGCAGCTTAGGGGGACAGGGGGCTTGGAATGAGCAGTTCTTC
CASSLGGQGAWNEQFF
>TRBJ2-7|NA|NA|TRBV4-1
TGCGCCAGCAGCCTTAGGTCTAGCCAAACCTACGAGCAGTACTTC
CASSLRSSQTYEQYF
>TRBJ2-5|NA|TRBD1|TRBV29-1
TGCAGCGTAGAGGTGGGACAGGGGGCATGGGAAGAGACCCAGTACTTC
CSVEVGQGAWEETQYF
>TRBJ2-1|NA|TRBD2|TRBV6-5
TGTGCCAGCAGTTCCGGACTAGCGGGTTACAATGAGCAGTTCTTC
CASSSGLAGYNEQFF
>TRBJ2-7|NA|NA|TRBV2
TGTGCCAAGGGGCTGGGGGGACCGGCCTCCTACGAGCAGTACTTC
CAKGLGGPASYEQYF
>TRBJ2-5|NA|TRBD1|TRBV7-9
TGTGCCAGCTCCGACAGGGGATGGGAGACCCAGTACTTC
CASSDRGWETQYF
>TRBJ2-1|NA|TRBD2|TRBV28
TGTGCCAGCAGTCCCCCTCCGGTGGGCGGGAGGGCCCCTCCCCGCTACAATGAGCAGTTCTTC
CASSPPPVGGRAPPRYNEQFF
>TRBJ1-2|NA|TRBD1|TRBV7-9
TGTGCCAGCAGCCAGACAGGGGACGGCTATGGCTACACCTTC
CASSQTGDGYGYTF
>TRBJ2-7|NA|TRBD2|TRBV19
TGTGCCAGTAGTTTCGGACTAGCGGGAGGGTACGAGCAGTACTTC
CASSFGLAGGYEQYF
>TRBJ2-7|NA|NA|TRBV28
TGTGCCAGCAGTTTGACAGAGAGCTCCTACGAGCAGTACTTC
CASSLTESSYEQYF
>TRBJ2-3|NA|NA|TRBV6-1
TGTGCCAGCAGTGAATTGGCGGGTCCGTGGGGTACAGATACGCAGTATTTT
CASSELAGPWGTDTQYF
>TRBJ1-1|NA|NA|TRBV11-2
TGTGCCAGCAGCTTATTCCCGCAGGGTGGAACTGAAGCTTTCTTT
CASSLFPQGGTEAFF
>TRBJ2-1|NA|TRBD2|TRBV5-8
TGTGCCAGCAGCTTGCCGGGCCTAGCGGGTTTTTCTTACAATGAGCAGTTCTTC
CASSLPGLAGFSYNEQFF
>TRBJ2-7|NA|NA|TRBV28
TGTGCCAGCAGTTTTGGCCTCTACGAGCAGTACTTC
CASSFGLYEQYF
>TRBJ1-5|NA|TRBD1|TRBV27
TGTGCCAGCAGTTTATTAGAGGACAGGGGTTCCCCCCAGCATTTT
CASSLLEDRGSPQHF
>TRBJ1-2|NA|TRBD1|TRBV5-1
TGCGCCAGCAGCCTTCCGGACAGGGTGCGGGGCTACACCTTC
CASSLPDRVRGYTF
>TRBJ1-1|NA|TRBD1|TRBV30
TGTGCCTTCGAGGACAGGCTGAACACTGAAGCTTTCTTT
CAFEDRLNTEAFF
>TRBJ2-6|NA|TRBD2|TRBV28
TGTGCCAGCAGTCCCAGACAGATGACTAGCGGGAGTTCTGGGGCCAACGTCCTGACTTTC
CASSPRQMTSGSSGANVLTF
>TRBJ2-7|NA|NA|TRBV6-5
TGTGCCAGCAGTTACTTGGTGGGGGAGGAGTACGAGCAGTACTTC
CASSYLVGEEYEQYF
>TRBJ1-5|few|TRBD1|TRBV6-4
TGTGCCAGCAGCGAGGAGGGACAGGGACCCCAGCATTTT
CASSEEGQGPQHF
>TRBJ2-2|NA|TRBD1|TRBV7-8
TGTGCCAGCAGCTTGGCTCGGGACAGGGTCTTTACCACCGGGGAGCTGTTTTTT
CASSLARDRVFTTGELFF
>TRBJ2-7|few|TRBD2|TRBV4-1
TGCGCCAGCAGCCAGGGGGAAGCGGGAGCCTCCTACGAGCAGTACTTC
CASSQGEAGASYEQYF
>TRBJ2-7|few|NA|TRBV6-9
TGTGCCAGCAGTACCGACAGCTACGAGCAGTACTTC
CASSTDSYEQYF
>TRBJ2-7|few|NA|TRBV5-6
TGTGCCAGCAGCTTGGCCGGGAATTTCTACGAGCAGTACTTC
CASSLAGNFYEQYF
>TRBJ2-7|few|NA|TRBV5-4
TGTGCCAGCAGCTCCTCCCCGTGGAGGGAGCAGTACTTC
CASSSSPWREQYF
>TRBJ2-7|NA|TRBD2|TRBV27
TGTGCCAGCAGTTTATTATCCGGGACTAGCGGGAGGAATGCTTACTACGAGCAGTACTTC
CASSLLSGTSGRNAYYEQYF
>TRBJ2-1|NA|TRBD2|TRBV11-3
TGTGCCAGCAGCTCCCGCGGACTAGGGGACAATGAGCAGTTCTTC
CASSSRGLGDNEQFF
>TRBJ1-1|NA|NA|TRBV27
TGTGCCAGCAGTGCCACTGGCCCCAGGGGAAACGCTTTCTTT
CASSATGPRGNAFF
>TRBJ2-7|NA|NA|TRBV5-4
TGTGCCAGCAGCTTGGACTGGAGCTCCTACGAGCAGTACTTC
CASSLDWSSYEQYF
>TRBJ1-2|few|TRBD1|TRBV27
TGTGCCAGCAGTTGGGCAGGGGGCGCGGGCTATGGCTACACCTTC
CASSWAGGAGYGYTF
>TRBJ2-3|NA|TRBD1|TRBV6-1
TGTGCCAGCAGTGTTTGGCAGGGGGCCGGAGATACGCAGTATTTT
CASSVWQGAGDTQYF
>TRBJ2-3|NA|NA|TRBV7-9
TGTGCCAGCAGCTTCCTGGACTTGCCTACGCAGTATTTT
CASSFLDLPTQYF
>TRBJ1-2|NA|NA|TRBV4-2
TGTGCCAGCAGCCCCATGGGGGGGGCAGGGGATTTACGCAACTATGGCTACACCTTC
CASSPMGGAGDLRNYGYTF
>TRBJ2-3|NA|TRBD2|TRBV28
TGTGCCAGCGACATAGGGACTAGCGGGATCACAGATACGCAGTATTTT
CASDIGTSGITDTQYF